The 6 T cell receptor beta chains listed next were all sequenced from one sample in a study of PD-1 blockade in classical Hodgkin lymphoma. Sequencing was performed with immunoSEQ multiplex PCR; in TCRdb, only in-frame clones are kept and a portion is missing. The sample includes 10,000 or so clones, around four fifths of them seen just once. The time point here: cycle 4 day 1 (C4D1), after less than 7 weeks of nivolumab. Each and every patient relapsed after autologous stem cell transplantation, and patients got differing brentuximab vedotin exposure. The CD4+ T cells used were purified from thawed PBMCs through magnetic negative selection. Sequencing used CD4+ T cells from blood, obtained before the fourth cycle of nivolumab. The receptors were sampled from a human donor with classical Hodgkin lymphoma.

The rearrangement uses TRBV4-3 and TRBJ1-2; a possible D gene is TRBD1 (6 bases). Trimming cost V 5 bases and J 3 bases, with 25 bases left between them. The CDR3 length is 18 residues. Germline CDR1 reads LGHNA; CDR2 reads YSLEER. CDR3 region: CASSDKGHLHQADYGYTF. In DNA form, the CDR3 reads TGCGCCAGCAGCGATAAGGGACATCTTCACCAGGCTGACTATGGCTACACCTTC.

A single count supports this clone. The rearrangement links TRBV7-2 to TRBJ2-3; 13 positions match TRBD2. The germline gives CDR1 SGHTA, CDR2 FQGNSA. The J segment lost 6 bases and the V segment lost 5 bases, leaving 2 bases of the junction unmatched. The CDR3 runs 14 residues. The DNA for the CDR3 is TGTGCCAGCAGCGGGACTAGCGGGGCGGATACGCAGTATTTT. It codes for CASSGTSGADTQYF.

The CDR3 protein is CASSLRPPSYEQYF. The CDR3 nucleotides are TGTGCCAGCAGCTTACGACCGCCCTCCTACGAGCAGTACTTC. This chain uses TRBV11-2 with TRBJ2-7; D unclear. V was trimmed by 2 bases and J by 0 bases, leaving 8 bases between them. The CDR3 covers 14 residues. Germline assignment: CDR1 SGHAT and CDR2 FQNNGV.

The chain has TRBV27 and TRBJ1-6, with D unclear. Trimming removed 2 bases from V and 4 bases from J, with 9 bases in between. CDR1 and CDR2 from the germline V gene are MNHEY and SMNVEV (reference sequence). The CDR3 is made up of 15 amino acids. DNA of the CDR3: TGTGCCAGCAGTTTAGCCCCCATATATAATTCACCCCTCCACTTT. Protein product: CASSLAPIYNSPLHF.

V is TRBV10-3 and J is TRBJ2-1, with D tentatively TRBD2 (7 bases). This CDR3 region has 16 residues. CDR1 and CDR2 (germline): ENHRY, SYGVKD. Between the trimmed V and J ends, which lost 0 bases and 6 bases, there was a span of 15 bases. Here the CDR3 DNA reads TGTGCCATCAGTGAGTCTAGGAGGGGGGGCCGCAATGAGCAGTTCTTC. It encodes CAISESRRGGRNEQFF.

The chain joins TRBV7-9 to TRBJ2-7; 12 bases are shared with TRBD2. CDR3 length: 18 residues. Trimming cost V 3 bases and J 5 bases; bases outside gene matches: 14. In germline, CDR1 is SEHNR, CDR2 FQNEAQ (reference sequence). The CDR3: CASSFLWTSGVPGDEQYF. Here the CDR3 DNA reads TGTGCCAGCAGCTTCTTATGGACTAGCGGGGTGCCTGGAGACGAGCAGTACTTC.